Below, 32 T cell receptor beta chains from the same sample are listed, as sequenced in a study of technical replicates of blood from four donors. Clones were sequenced by immunoSEQ multiplex PCR, and TCRdb holds only the in-frame ones, with some missing. The sample carries fewer than 100,000 clones, around 97% recorded once. The sample consisted of T cells isolated from PBMCs. The receptors were gathered from a human donor in good health.

This clone was seen once. The V and J genes are TRBV10-2 and TRBJ2-1; perhaps TRBD2 as D (5 bases). V lost 8 bases and J lost 4, with 9 bases in between. CDR1 is WSHSY, CDR2 SAAADI, per germline. This CDR3 comprises 12 residues. The CDR3 region has the DNA TGCGCCAGCGCGGACTTTTACAATGAGCAGTTCTTC. It is translated as CASADFYNEQFF.

This clone was seen a single time. V usage is TRBV6-5 and J usage is TRBJ2-3; 7 nucleotides agree with TRBD2. J gave up 3 bases and V 1 base, and 4 bases lay outside the gene matches. CDR3 length equals 15 residues. From germline, CDR1 is MNHEY and CDR2 SVGAGI. The DNA for the CDR3 is TGTGCCAGCAGTTACTTTGCGGGAGTGACAGATACGCAGTATTTT. Protein: CASSYFAGVTDTQYF.

The V and J genes are TRBV29-1 and TRBJ2-7; D gene unclear. CDR1 SQVTM and CDR2 ANQGSEA come from the germline V gene. The CDR3 is 13 amino acids. Trimming removed 5 bases at V and 2 bases at J, with 13 bases between. The CDR3 sequence is CSVSAGLTYEQYF. The DNA for the CDR3 is TGCAGCGTTTCTGCAGGCCTCACCTACGAGCAGTACTTC.

The rearrangement links TRBV27 to TRBJ2-7; D gene uncertain. V was pared by 4 bases and J by 0 bases, with 7 bases between. Germline CDR1 is MNHEY and CDR2 is SMNVEV (reference sequence). The CDR3 is 13 amino acids. CDR3 in amino acids: CASSSSRSYEQYF. CDR3 coding DNA: TGTGCCAGCAGTTCATCTCGCTCCTACGAGCAGTACTTC.

The chain recombines TRBV9 with TRBJ2-3; 12 bases line up with TRBD2. Germline V CDR1 and CDR2: SGDLS, YYNGEE. This CDR3 has 16 amino acids. The trim removed 2 bases at V and 4 bases at J, leaving 5 bases unmatched. CDR3: CASSVTSGRFSDTQYF. The DNA of the CDR3 is TGTGCCAGCAGCGTGACTAGCGGGAGATTTTCAGATACGCAGTATTTT.

The chain recombines TRBV2 with TRBJ2-7, with 11 nucleotides matching TRBD2. The V and J ends lost 10 bases and 6 bases, in that order; junction bases with no gene match: 11. CDR3 length: 14 amino acids. CDR1 is SNHLY, CDR2 FYNNEI, per germline. The CDR3 is CATEKLAGAPEQYF. The CDR3 nucleotides read TGTGCCACCGAGAAACTAGCGGGAGCGCCCGAGCAGTACTTC.

The chain uses TRBV6-1 and TRBJ1-5; 11 nucleotides agree with TRBD1. Germline V lookup: CDR1 MNHNS, CDR2 SASEGT. The CDR3 extends over 15 amino acids. Trimming cost V 7 bases and J 4 bases; bases outside gene matches: 6. The CDR3 protein is CASTYGTGGNQPQHF. CDR3 nucleotide sequence: TGTGCCAGCACCTACGGGACAGGGGGTAATCAGCCCCAGCATTTT.

The rearrangement joins TRBV19 to TRBJ2-1; D gene ambiguous. The CDR3 covers 13 residues. Trimming took off 8 bases at V and 0 bases at J, with 8 bases between the two ends. The germline V gene encodes CDR1 LNHDA and CDR2 SQIVND (reference sequence). CDR3 nucleotide sequence: TGTGCCAGTTCCCCGGGCTCCTACAATGAGCAGTTCTTC. Its protein product is CASSPGSYNEQFF.

The chain combines TRBV7-3 with TRBJ2-1; 9 bases are a match to TRBD2. CDR1 is SGHTA, CDR2 FQGTGA, per germline. Losses at the gene ends were 1 base for V and 8 bases for J; bases not matched to a gene: 3. The CDR3 is 14 residues long. CDR3 sequence reads: CASSLMREGYEQFF. The CDR3 DNA sequence: TGTGCCAGCAGCTTAATGCGGGAGGGATATGAGCAGTTCTTC.

The V call is TRBV6-1, the J call TRBJ2-1, with 7 bases aligning to TRBD2. With V trimmed by 2 bases and J by 0 bases, 1 base remained unmatched. There are 15 residues in the CDR3. Germline CDR1 and CDR2: MNHNS and SASEGT. DNA of the CDR3: TGTGCCAGCAGTGAATTAGCGGGCTCCTACAATGAGCAGTTCTTC. It encodes CASSELAGSYNEQFF.

This sequence joins TRBV30 and TRBJ2-7, with 10 nucleotides matching TRBD1. This CDR3 has 15 amino acids. Germline CDR1 is GTSNPN and CDR2 is SVGIG (reference sequence). Losses at the gene ends were 4 bases for V and 2 bases for J; bases not matched to a gene: 8. CDR3 protein: CAWNSRGQGTYEQYF. CDR3 sequence (DNA): TGTGCCTGGAATAGTAGGGGACAGGGGACCTACGAGCAGTACTTC.

The gene calls are TRBV30 and TRBJ1-2; D call uncertain. The germline gives CDR1 GTSNPN, CDR2 SVGIG (reference sequence). The V and J ends lost 5 bases and 8 bases respectively, with 15 bases between them. The CDR3 consists of 12 residues. CDR3 nucleotide sequence: TGTGCCTGGTTTGGGCCAGGCGGGGGCTACACCTTC. This gives the protein CAWFGPGGGYTF.

V and J are TRBV7-2 and TRBJ2-1; 7 bases are shared with TRBD2. CDR1 is SGHTA, CDR2 FQGNSA, per germline. With 2 bases clipped from V and 6 bases from J, the junction kept 10 bases outside the gene matches. This CDR3 has 16 residues. The CDR3 DNA follows: TGTGCCAGCAGCTTATATAGGCGGGAGTACTTCAATGAGCAGTTCTTC. It encodes CASSLYRREYFNEQFF.

This chain uses TRBV27 with TRBJ2-7; 7 positions match TRBD2. Germline CDR1 and CDR2: MNHEY and SMNVEV (reference sequence). The CDR3 has 14 residues. Trimming took 1 base from V and 1 from J; bases not matched to a gene: 1. CDR3 protein: CASSLFGGSYEQYF. CDR3 sequence (DNA): TGTGCCAGCAGTTTATTCGGGGGGTCCTACGAGCAGTACTTC.

The genes are TRBV27 and TRBJ2-2; D not resolved. This CDR3 comprises 12 residues. The V gene's germline CDR1 is MNHEY and CDR2 SMNVEV (reference sequence). The V and J ends lost 8 bases and 4 bases respectively, with 8 bases between them. CDR3 bases: TGTGCCAGCGAACCAGGCACCGGGGAGCTGTTTTTT. It encodes CASEPGTGELFF.

This clone appeared a few times. The chain is built from TRBV18 and TRBJ2-1; 8 bases agree with TRBD1. CDR1 and CDR2 (germline): KGHSH, LQKENI. V was pared by 2 bases and J by 9 bases, with 12 bases of the junction left unmatched. The CDR3 totals 16 residues. The CDR3 nucleotides are TGTGCCAGCTCACCAACCCCATACAGGGGGAGCAGTGAGCAGTTCTTC. It yields the protein CASSPTPYRGSSEQFF.

The rearrangement uses TRBV27 and TRBJ1-2, with D unclear. Deletions cut 5 bases from V and 8 bases from J, with 15 bases between. This CDR3 is built from 13 residues. The germline V gene has CDR1 MNHEY and CDR2 SMNVEV (reference sequence). The CDR3 region is CASSEYRGEGYTF. The CDR3 region has the DNA TGTGCCAGCAGTGAATACCGGGGTGAGGGCTACACCTTC.

The chain is built from TRBV28 and TRBJ1-2, with D maybe TRBD1 (5 bases). The CDR3 has 13 amino acids. Germline V CDR1 and CDR2: MDHEN, SYDVKM. V shed 9 bases and J shed 8 bases, with 19 bases lying between them. CDR3 residues: CASSRDSLGGYTF. The CDR3 DNA reads as TGTGCCAGTTCAAGAGACAGCCTAGGAGGCTACACCTTC.

This sequence joins TRBV2 and TRBJ2-7; a possible D gene is TRBD1 (6 bases). The CDR3 sequence is 13 residues long. V lost 6 bases to trimming and J lost 5 bases, with 14 bases between them. Germline CDR1 is SNHLY and CDR2 is FYNNEI. The CDR3 nucleotides read TGTGCCAGCAGCGTACAGGGTACCCACGAGCAGTACTTC. Amino acid sequence: CASSVQGTHEQYF.

The V gene is TRBV5-1, the J gene TRBJ2-1; 11 positions agree with TRBD2. The CDR3 totals 15 residues. With 4 bases clipped from V and 6 bases from J, the junction kept 6 bases outside the gene matches. From germline, CDR1 is SGHRS and CDR2 YFSETQ. The CDR3 nucleotides read TGCGCCAGCAGCATTACTAGCGGGGGTACCAATGAGCAGTTCTTC. It specifies CASSITSGGTNEQFF.

V is TRBV5-1 and J is TRBJ2-5; 7 bases agree with TRBD2. Losses at the gene ends were 6 bases for V and 5 bases for J; bases not matched to a gene: 10. CDR1 is SGHRS and CDR2 is YFSETQ in the germline V gene. This CDR3 spans 14 amino acids. The CDR3 DNA reads TGCGCCAGCACCGGCCAGCGGGAAATGGAGACCCAGTACTTC. This gives the protein CASTGQREMETQYF.

This clone is a singleton in its sample. The gene calls are TRBV7-9 and TRBJ2-5; the match to TRBD2 covers 11 bases. With 4 bases clipped from V and 1 base from J, the junction kept 5 bases outside the gene matches. The CDR3 extends over 16 amino acids. Germline V gene data show CDR1 as SEHNR and CDR2 as FQNEAQ (reference sequence). The CDR3 coding sequence is TGTGCCAGCAGCTCTATAGCGGGAGGGCTCCAAGAGACCCAGTACTTC. It translates to CASSSIAGGLQETQYF.

V is TRBV29-1 and J is TRBJ2-6, with a tentative D call TRBD1 (6 bases). Trimming removed 4 bases at V and 4 bases at J, with 14 bases between. Germline values: CDR1 SQVTM, CDR2 ANQGSEA. The CDR3 has 15 amino acids. The CDR3 is CSVGVYRAGANVLTF. The CDR3, as DNA: TGCAGCGTTGGGGTGTACAGGGCAGGGGCCAACGTCCTGACTTTC.

Worth noting for this clone: Other DNA sequences in the same sample also yield this CDR3. This chain connects TRBV7-9 to TRBJ2-7; D may be TRBD1 (5 bases). This CDR3 has 13 amino acids. Germline assignment: CDR1 SEHNR and CDR2 FQNEAQ (reference sequence). Between the trimmed V and J ends, which lost 5 bases and 5 bases, there was a span of 13 bases. The CDR3 bases are TGTGCCAGCAGCCTCGCTTTAGGGGACGAGCAGTACTTC. It encodes CASSLALGDEQYF.

This clone came up once. This chain links TRBV28 with TRBJ1-5, with a possible D match to TRBD1 (6 bases). Trimming removed 6 bases at V and 9 bases at J, with 18 bases between. This CDR3 region has 14 residues. Germline V lookup: CDR1 MDHEN, CDR2 SYDVKM. CDR3 region: CASRPLKQGWPQHF. DNA for the CDR3: TGTGCCAGCAGACCACTGAAACAGGGATGGCCCCAGCATTTT.

V gene TRBV10-3 combines with J gene TRBJ2-5, with TRBD2 matching over 8 bases. Germline values: CDR1 ENHRY, CDR2 SYGVKD. The CDR3 has 17 residues. V dropped 4 bases and J dropped 1; count of bases not matched to a gene: 11. CDR3 residues: CAISGPPDGRAQETQYF. CDR3 nucleotide sequence: TGTGCCATCAGTGGGCCCCCGGACGGGAGGGCCCAAGAGACCCAGTACTTC.

The chain carries TRBV7-9 and TRBJ1-1; TRBD1 matches at 8 bases. Germline V gives CDR1 SEHNR, CDR2 FQNEAQ (reference sequence). The CDR3 extends over 14 amino acids. With 5 bases clipped from V and 5 bases from J, the junction kept 7 bases outside the gene matches. CDR3 protein: CASSGPGGATEAFF. Here the CDR3 DNA reads TGTGCCAGCAGCGGCCCAGGGGGCGCAACTGAAGCTTTCTTT.

The CDR3 DNA follows: TGCAGCGCCAGGGGATCCACTGAAGCTTTCTTT. It encodes CSARGSTEAFF. This chain joins TRBV29-1 and TRBJ1-1, with D possibly TRBD1 on 6 matching bases. Germline V gene data show CDR1 as SQVTM and CDR2 as ANQGSEA. This CDR3 region has 11 residues. The V gene lost 7 bases and the J gene lost 4 bases, with 10 bases spanning the gap.

The chain couples TRBV4-1 to TRBJ2-2, with 7 positions matching TRBD2. Looked up from germline, CDR1 is MGHRA and CDR2 is YSYEKL. V lost 3 bases, J lost 5 bases, and 6 bases stayed unmatched. This CDR3 has 15 amino acids. CDR3 DNA: TGCGCCAGCAGCCAGGTGGCGGGAGAAACCGGGGAGCTGTTTTTT. Encoded protein: CASSQVAGETGELFF.

V and J are TRBV5-4 and TRBJ2-5; 7 positions match TRBD1. There are 16 residues in the CDR3. V was pared by 5 bases and J by 3 bases, with 13 bases of the junction left unmatched. CDR1 is SGHNT, CDR2 YYREEE, per germline (reference sequence). CDR3: CASRSTLGQQKETQYF. The CDR3 DNA sequence: TGTGCCAGCAGATCAACACTGGGACAGCAAAAAGAGACCCAGTACTTC.

The J gene is TRBJ2-2, the V gene TRBV30, with 8 bases lining up with TRBD2. The CDR3 contains 14 residues. J gave up 5 bases and V 4 bases, and 6 bases lay outside the gene matches. CDR1 is GTSNPN, CDR2 SVGIG, per germline (reference sequence). Here the CDR3 reads CAWTKREFTGELFF. CDR3 bases: TGTGCCTGGACGAAGCGGGAGTTTACCGGGGAGCTGTTTTTT.

The chain carries TRBV30 and TRBJ2-1, with D possibly matching TRBD2 (5 bases). The CDR3 runs to 13 residues. Trimming pared 0 bases from V and 12 bases from J, leaving 15 bases between. Germline V gene sequence: CDR1 GTSNPN, CDR2 SVGIG (reference sequence). The CDR3 sequence is CAWSVSRGSGQFF. As DNA, the CDR3 is TGTGCCTGGAGTGTTTCGCGAGGGAGCGGGCAGTTCTTC.